The 14 T cell receptor beta chains below were found in one sample sequenced in a study of blood T cells in healthy people across ages. Primed by a sample-barcoded 5' primer and a J-beta primer mix, a second PCR proceeded for 7 to 11 cycles. TCRdb redid the calling of the 5' RACE reads with MiXCR, one entry per CDR3 protein. The data contain hundreds of thousands of distinct CDR3 sequences, 40% to 45% of them singletons. The sample consisted of blood. The receptors originated from a man older than 75 in good health.

The chain uses TRBV6-2 or TRBV6-3 and TRBJ1-1, with D possibly being TRBD1 (5 bases). CDR1 is MNHEY and CDR2 is SVGEGT in the germline V gene. Trimming took 0 bases from V and 3 from J, leaving 14 bases between them. The CDR3 length is 16 residues. CDR3: CASSYSLERGDTEAFF. The CDR3 region has the DNA TGTGCCAGCAGTTACTCTCTTGAGAGGGGTGACACTGAAGCTTTCTTT.

This chain joins TRBV28 and TRBJ1-6; D might be TRBD1 (5 bases). Trimming removed 4 bases from V and 10 bases from J, with 20 bases in between. Germline assignment: CDR1 MDHEN and CDR2 SYDVKM. This CDR3 contains 16 residues. CDR3 DNA: TGTGCCAGCAGTTACCGGGACCGCGGGCCTAGGTCACCCCTCCACTTT. It specifies CASSYRDRGPRSPLHF.

Only a few counts were recorded for this clonotype. The chain employs TRBV4-3 and TRBJ1-2; maybe TRBD1 (6 bases). Per germline, CDR1 LGHNA and CDR2 YSLEER. Trimming shortened V by 0 bases and J by 2 bases, and 13 bases separated the two germline ends. The CDR3 runs 16 residues. CDR3 protein: CASSQEGGLINYGYTF. The CDR3 DNA follows: TGCGCCAGCAGCCAAGAAGGGGGACTAATCAACTATGGCTACACCTTC.

The sample holds a few counts of this clonotype. The V call is TRBV10-2, the J call TRBJ2-3, with TRBD2 as a possible D gene (6 bases). The CDR3 runs to 13 residues. The V end lost 8 bases, the J end lost 6 bases, and 15 bases lay between the germline ends. CDR1 and CDR2 (germline): WSHSY, SAAADI. CDR3: CASEGTSQDTQYF. CDR3 DNA: TGCGCCAGCGAAGGGACTTCCCAGGATACGCAGTATTTT.

This clonotype was counted a few times. The V call is TRBV6-2 or TRBV6-3, the J call TRBJ2-7; TRBD1 is a possible D gene (6 bases). The CDR3 contains 14 residues. CDR1 is MNHEY, CDR2 SVGEGT, per germline. V was cut by 7 bases and J by 1 base, with 14 bases left in between. The CDR3 reads CASTSQGQSYEQYF. As DNA, the CDR3 is TGTGCCAGCACCTCCCAGGGGCAGTCCTACGAGCAGTACTTC.

This chain connects TRBV2 to TRBJ1-5, with D uncertain. The germline V gene encodes CDR1 SNHLY and CDR2 FYNNEI. Trimming took off 4 bases at V and 1 base at J, with 11 bases between the two ends. The CDR3 runs 15 residues. CDR3 sequence: CASSVEGISNQPQHF. The CDR3 nucleotides read TGTGCCAGCAGTGTAGAAGGAATCAGCAATCAGCCCCAGCATTTT.

V is TRBV4-1 and J is TRBJ1-2; TRBD1 is a possible D gene (6 bases). This CDR3 is 14 amino acids long. Between the trimmed V and J ends, which lost 0 bases and 6 bases, there was a span of 11 bases. Germline CDR1 and CDR2: MGHRA and YSYEKL. CDR3 bases: TGCGCCAGCAGCCAAGACAGGGGAAACCATGGCTACACCTTC. It codes for CASSQDRGNHGYTF.

The rearrangement uses TRBV5-1 and TRBJ1-6; 9 bases are shared with TRBD1. Trimming at V came to 4 bases and at J to 1 base, leaving 3 bases not matched to a gene. Germline V gene sequence: CDR1 SGHRS, CDR2 YFSETQ. This CDR3 spans 16 amino acids. The DNA of the CDR3 is TGCGCCAGCAGCAGGGGGACAGGGTCCTATAATTCACCCCTCCACTTT. This gives the protein CASSRGTGSYNSPLHF.

The J gene is TRBJ1-1, the V gene TRBV5-5, with a weak D call TRBD1 (5 bases). V lost 0 bases to trimming and J lost 0 bases, with 12 bases between them. From germline, CDR1 is SGHKS and CDR2 YYEKEE (reference sequence). The CDR3 extends over 16 amino acids. CDR3 in amino acids: CASSLAPTEVNTEAFF. The CDR3 region has the DNA TGTGCCAGCAGCTTGGCTCCGACAGAAGTGAACACTGAAGCTTTCTTT. The full variable domain, rest sourced from reference TRBV5-5 and TRBJ1-1, is DAGVTQSPTHLIKTRGQQVTLRCSPISGHKSVSWYQQVLGQGPQFIFQYYEKEERGRGNFPDRFSARQFPNYSSELNVNALLLGDSALYLCASSLAPTEVNTEAFFGQGTRLTVV.

This rearrangement joins TRBV7-7 to TRBJ2-5, with 8 bases matching TRBD1. In germline, CDR1 is SSHAT, CDR2 FNYEAQ (reference sequence). Trimming took 1 base from V and 4 from J; bases not matched to a gene: 5. This CDR3 is 15 amino acids long. The DNA for the CDR3 is TGTGCCAGCAGCTTAGGACAGGGACAGGCAGAGACCCAGTACTTC. This translates into CASSLGQGQAETQYF.

The chain is built from TRBV6-2 or TRBV6-3 and TRBJ2-2, with D perhaps TRBD2 (5 bases). CDR3 length: 14 residues. The germline CDR1 and CDR2 sequences are MNHEY and SVGEGT. The V end lost 6 bases, the J end lost 1 base, and 9 bases lay between the germline ends. This CDR3 reads CASRPGLNTGELFF. DNA for the CDR3: TGTGCCAGCAGGCCCGGACTGAACACCGGGGAGCTGTTTTTT.

CDR3 loop: CSANRGTWSNQPQHF. In DNA form, the CDR3 reads TGCAGTGCTAACAGGGGGACGTGGAGCAATCAGCCCCAGCATTTT. The V gene is TRBV20-1, the J gene TRBJ1-5, with 8 bases matching TRBD1. With V trimmed by 4 bases and J by 1 base, 6 bases remained unmatched. Germline CDR1 and CDR2: DFQATT and SNEGSKA (reference sequence). The CDR3 spans 15 residues.

The sample holds one count of this clonotype. An end of the junction does not agree with germline; a read error may underlie this. The chain links TRBV6-2 or TRBV6-3 to TRBJ1-2; D is unresolved. The CDR3 length is 11 residues. CDR1 is MNHEY, CDR2 SVGEGT, per germline. The CDR3 DNA reads TGTACCAGCAGAGAGAACTATGGCTACACCTTC. Amino acid sequence: CTSRENYGYTF.

This clonotype was detected a few times. The chain links TRBV27 to TRBJ2-7, with 10 bases identical to TRBD2. Per germline, CDR1 MNHEY and CDR2 SMNVEV (reference sequence). The CDR3 sequence is 15 residues long. The ends lost 4 bases at V and 3 bases at J; junction bases unmatched: 6. The CDR3 sequence is CASSSSSGGDYEQYF. DNA of the CDR3: TGTGCCAGCAGTTCGTCTAGCGGGGGAGACTACGAGCAGTACTTC.